These T cell receptor beta chains were read from a single sample in a study of radiation and T cells in renal cell carcinoma. Generated by immunoSEQ multiplex PCR, the TCRdb table keeps only in-frame clones and is missing some. Of about 150,000 clones listed, 88% are singletons. Sequenced here: blood, sampled from a patient whose treatment included radiotherapy and nephrectomy. The receptors were gathered from a woman in her seventies with renal cell carcinoma. Each CDR3 is given with its conserved first and last residue. The D gene is left open where the match is weak. Rows may omit the clone size; those that give it use once, few, many or a size class.

>TRBV4-1|TRBD2|once|TRBJ2-3
CASSPLAGGTDTQYF
TGCGCCAGCAGCCCCTTAGCGGGGGGCACAGATACGCAGTATTTT
>TRBV4-2|TRBD1|.|TRBJ1-2
CASSQRQGVSYGYTF
TGTGCCAGCAGCCAAAGACAGGGGGTAAGCTATGGCTACACCTTC
>TRBV2|.|.|TRBJ1-6
CASCGTENNSPLHF
TGTGCCAGCTGCGGGACCGAGAATAATTCACCCCTCCACTTT
>TRBV7-2|.|.|TRBJ1-2
CASSRGGSGRGYTF
TGTGCCAGCAGCCGCGGGGGATCGGGTCGTGGCTACACCTTC
>TRBV5-4|.|.|TRBJ1-6
CASSSVGGKDSPLHF
TGTGCCAGCAGCTCCGTGGGGGGAAAGGATTCACCCCTCCACTTT
>TRBV5-1|.|few|TRBJ1-1
CASSLESRNTEAFF
TGCGCCAGCAGCTTGGAATCCAGGAACACTGAAGCTTTCTTT
>TRBV13|TRBD1|.|TRBJ2-3
CASTYGTGFTDTQYF
TGTGCCAGCACCTATGGGACAGGGTTTACAGATACGCAGTATTTT
>TRBV5-6|.|.|TRBJ1-3
CASSLTGGNTIYF
TGTGCCAGCAGCTTAACAGGAGGAAACACCATATATTTT
>TRBV5-1|TRBD1|.|TRBJ2-1
CASSTTGNGPAEQFF
TGCGCCAGCAGCACGACAGGGAATGGGCCCGCGGAGCAGTTCTTC
>TRBV28|TRBD1|.|TRBJ1-2
CASRKTGTASNYGYTF
TGTGCCAGCAGAAAAACCGGGACAGCCAGTAACTATGGCTACACCTTC
>TRBV28|TRBD1|.|TRBJ2-3
CASSPPGGLDFDADTQYF
TGTGCCAGCAGTCCTCCAGGGGGCCTAGACTTTGATGCAGATACGCAGTATTTT
>TRBV7-2|.|few|TRBJ2-2
CASSPQTGRDGELFF
TGTGCCAGCAGCCCACAGACAGGGAGGGACGGGGAGCTGTTTTTT
>TRBV6-5|.|.|TRBJ1-2
CASRYNTPGYGYTF
TGTGCCAGCAGGTACAACACGCCGGGCTATGGCTACACCTTC
>TRBV11-2|TRBD1|.|TRBJ1-1
CASSFQGAGAFF
TGTGCCAGCAGCTTTCAGGGGGCTGGCGCTTTCTTT
>TRBV6-1|TRBD1|few|TRBJ1-2
CASSDEGQGARGYTF
TGTGCCAGCAGTGATGAGGGACAGGGGGCGCGGGGCTACACCTTC
>TRBV4-3|TRBD2|many|TRBJ2-3
CASSQGTSGGAPLYTQYF
TGCGCCAGCAGCCAAGGGACTAGCGGGGGGGCGCCCCTATATACGCAGTATTTT
>TRBV19|.|.|TRBJ1-1
CASSMRTGAGGSEAFF
TGTGCCAGTAGTATGCGTACGGGAGCAGGCGGATCTGAAGCTTTCTTT
>TRBV5-4|TRBD1|.|TRBJ1-4
CASSHRGGQKNEKLFF
TGTGCCAGCAGCCACCGGGGGGGACAGAAGAATGAAAAACTGTTTTTT
>TRBV11-1|TRBD2|once|TRBJ2-4
CASSLNRLSSGKNIQYF
TGTGCCAGCAGCTTAAATCGATTGAGTAGCGGGAAAAACATTCAGTACTTC
>TRBV5-1|TRBD1|.|TRBJ1-1
CASSLATGVITEAFF
TGCGCCAGCAGCTTGGCCACAGGGGTGATTACTGAAGCTTTCTTT
>TRBV19|.|once|TRBJ1-1
CASSPTWPNTEAFF
TGTGCCAGTAGTCCGACATGGCCCAACACTGAAGCTTTCTTT
>TRBV5-1|.|.|TRBJ2-7
CASSTNQGRTYEQYF
TGCGCCAGCAGCACCAACCAGGGGAGGACCTACGAGCAGTACTTC
>TRBV5-1|TRBD1|.|TRBJ2-5
CASSLGPGQGEETQYF
TGCGCCAGCAGCTTGGGTCCGGGACAGGGGGAAGAGACCCAGTACTTC
>TRBV7-3|TRBD1|.|TRBJ2-3
CASSLTGGADTQYF
TGTGCCAGCAGCCTGACAGGGGGCGCAGATACGCAGTATTTT
>TRBV10-3|TRBD1|.|TRBJ1-2
CAISSDRVLDGYTF
TGTGCCATCAGCTCCGACAGGGTACTTGATGGCTACACCTTC
>TRBV11-1|.|.|TRBJ2-2
CASSPWTATNTGELFF
TGTGCCAGCAGCCCCTGGACGGCCACGAACACCGGGGAGCTGTTTTTT
>TRBV10-1|.|.|TRBJ1-1
CASRTNTEAFF
TGCGCCAGCAGGACGAACACTGAAGCTTTCTTT
>TRBV7-6|.|.|TRBJ1-1
CASSLASRTHLGTEAFF
TGTGCCAGCAGCTTAGCCTCCCGGACGCACCTAGGCACTGAAGCTTTCTTT
>TRBV5-1|TRBD1|once|TRBJ1-1
CASSLESGGTEAFF
TGCGCCAGCAGCTTGGAATCAGGGGGCACTGAAGCTTTCTTT
>TRBV6-6|TRBD2|.|TRBJ2-2
CASATGGSRWELFF
TGTGCCAGCGCAACGGGGGGGTCGAGGTGGGAGCTGTTTTTT
>TRBV5-1|TRBD1|.|TRBJ1-6
CASSEGQGANSPLHF
TGCGCCAGCAGCGAGGGACAGGGGGCAAATTCACCCCTCCACTTT
>TRBV9|TRBD2|.|TRBJ2-3
CASSVMAGGGTDTQYF
TGTGCCAGCAGCGTTATGGCGGGGGGTGGCACAGATACGCAGTATTTT
>TRBV7-3|.|.|TRBJ2-6
CASSLMGFGSGANVLTF
TGTGCCAGCAGCTTAATGGGGTTTGGCTCTGGGGCCAACGTCCTGACTTTC
>TRBV2|.|.|TRBJ2-5
CASSVEQGIRETQYF
TGTGCCAGCAGTGTAGAACAGGGAATTCGGGAGACCCAGTACTTC
>TRBV5-4|.|.|TRBJ2-7
CASSRRSSYEQYF
TGTGCCAGCAGCCGCCGCAGCTCCTACGAGCAGTACTTC
>TRBV7-9|.|.|TRBJ2-2
CASNPQGLRIGELFF
TGTGCCAGCAACCCTCAGGGACTCCGCATCGGGGAGCTGTTTTTT
>TRBV30|.|few|TRBJ1-2
CAWTGGYGYTF
TGTGCCTGGACAGGAGGGTATGGCTACACCTTC